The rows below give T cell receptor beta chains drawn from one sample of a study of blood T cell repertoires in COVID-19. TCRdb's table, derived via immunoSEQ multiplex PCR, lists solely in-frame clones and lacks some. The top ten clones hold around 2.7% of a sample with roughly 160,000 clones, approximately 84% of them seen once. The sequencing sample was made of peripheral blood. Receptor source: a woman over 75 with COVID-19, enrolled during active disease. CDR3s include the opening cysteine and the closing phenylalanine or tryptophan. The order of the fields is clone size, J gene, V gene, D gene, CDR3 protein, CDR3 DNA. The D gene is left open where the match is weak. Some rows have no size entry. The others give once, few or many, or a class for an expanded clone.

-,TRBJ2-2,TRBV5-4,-,CASSAQMSQAIGELFF,TGTGCCAGCAGCGCCCAGATGAGTCAGGCAATCGGGGAGCTGTTTTTT
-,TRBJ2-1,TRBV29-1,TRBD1,CSAYRGNEQFF,TGCAGCGCCTACAGGGGCAATGAGCAGTTCTTC
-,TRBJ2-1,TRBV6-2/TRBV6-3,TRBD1,CASSLRQGRVSNNEQFF,TGTGCCAGCAGTCTTAGACAGGGGCGAGTTAGTAACAATGAGCAGTTCTTC
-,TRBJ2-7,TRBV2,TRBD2,CASRGLAGTEEQYF,TGTGCCTCACGAGGACTAGCGGGAACGGAGGAGCAGTACTTC
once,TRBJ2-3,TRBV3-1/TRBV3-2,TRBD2,CATSGHVEDTQYF,TGTGCGACTAGCGGGCATGTGGAGGATACGCAGTATTTT
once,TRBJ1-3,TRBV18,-,CASSPPRQSSGNTIYF,TGTGCCAGCTCACCACCGAGGCAGAGCTCTGGAAACACCATATATTTT
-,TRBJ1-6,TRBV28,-,CASSTPSRRRYNSPLHF,TGTGCCAGCAGTACCCCCTCCCGGAGGAGATATAATTCACCCCTCCACTTT
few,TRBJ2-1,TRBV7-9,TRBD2,CASSQTVRLAGVNEQFF,TGTGCCAGCAGCCAAACCGTTCGACTAGCGGGAGTCAATGAGCAGTTCTTC
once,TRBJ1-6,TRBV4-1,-,CASSPTASSYNSPLHF,TGCGCCAGCAGCCCGACTGCGAGCTCCTATAATTCACCCCTCCACTTT
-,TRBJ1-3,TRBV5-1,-,CASSIDGPGENTIYF,TGCGCCAGCAGCATCGACGGACCGGGGGAAAACACCATATATTTT
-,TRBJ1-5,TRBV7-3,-,CASSLPHLRKSHRDQPQHF,TGTGCCAGCAGCTTACCTCACCTACGAAAATCCCACAGGGATCAGCCCCAGCATTTT
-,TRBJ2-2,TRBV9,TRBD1,CASSVGSGGFDGELFF,TGTGCCAGCAGCGTAGGTTCAGGGGGCTTTGACGGGGAGCTGTTTTTT
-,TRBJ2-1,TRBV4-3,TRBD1,CASSQPGQGTYNEQFF,TGCGCCAGCAGCCAACCGGGACAGGGGACCTACAATGAGCAGTTCTTC
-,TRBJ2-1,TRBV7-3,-,CASSREGSYNEQFF,TGTGCCAGCAGCCGAGAGGGCTCCTACAATGAGCAGTTCTTC
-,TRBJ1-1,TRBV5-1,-,CASSLVGGDTEAFF,TGCGCCAGCAGCTTGGTTGGGGGGGACACTGAAGCTTTCTTT
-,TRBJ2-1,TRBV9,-,CASSVGPGLGLSSYNEQFF,TGTGCCAGCAGCGTAGGGCCGGGGTTGGGGTTAAGCTCCTACAATGAGCAGTTCTTC
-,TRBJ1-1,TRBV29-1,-,CSALGNTEAFF,TGCAGCGCCCTGGGCAACACTGAAGCTTTCTTT